The 5 T cell receptor beta chains below come from one sample, sequenced in a study of T-cell reconstitution after alpha-beta-depleted transplantation in children. Unique molecular identifiers were incorporated when the TCRbeta library was constructed. TCRdb itself ran the PCR reads through MiXCR, one entry per CDR3 protein. The table has about 220,000 distinct CDR3 sequences, over 15% seen once. This sample comprised PBMCs, mostly from graft donor cells, obtained 360 days after TCRalphabeta/CD19-depleted stem cell transplant. These TCRs come from a male patient between 2 and 9 years old who had a stem cell transplant for acute lymphoblastic leukemia, so the T cells may come from the graft donor.

The chain has TRBV21-1 and TRBJ2-7; TRBD1, the table's D call, was not compared with the DNA. TRBV21-1 is tagged as a pseudogene. The CDR3 runs to 13 residues. In DNA, the CDR3 is TGTGCCGGCAGACAGGGTGCAACCTACGAGCAGTACTTC. Encoded protein: CAGRQGATYEQYF.

This clonotype appeared a few times. This chain connects TRBV5-1 to TRBJ2-2, with D perhaps given as TRBD1 or TRBD2 (5 bases each). Per the germline V gene, CDR1 is SGHRS and CDR2 is YFSETQ. Trimming pared 6 bases from V and 2 bases from J, leaving 11 bases between. The CDR3 runs 14 residues. The CDR3 region is CASTRDVNTGELFF. The CDR3 DNA follows: TGCGCCAGCACCCGGGACGTAAACACCGGGGAGCTGTTTTTT.

This chain joins TRBV20-1 and TRBJ2-1; D gene ambiguous. This CDR3 comprises 14 residues. The germline V gene encodes CDR1 DFQATT and CDR2 SNEGSKA (reference sequence). Trimming took 6 bases from V and 1 from J, leaving 13 bases between them. CDR3 DNA: TGCAGTGCAAATCCCCGAATTTCCTACAATGAGCAGTTCTTC. Its translation: CSANPRISYNEQFF.

The chain joins TRBV9 to TRBJ1-2; possibly TRBD1 for D (5 bases). V was clipped by 0 bases and J by 2 bases, with 8 bases between them. Germline V gene lookup returns CDR1 SGDLS and CDR2 YYNGEE. The CDR3 runs 14 residues. The CDR3 region has the DNA TGTGCCAGCAGCGTAGTTGAGGGGAACTATGGCTACACCTTC. This sequence encodes CASSVVEGNYGYTF.

J is TRBJ1-1 and V is TRBV30; D is undetermined. V lost 6 bases, J lost 0 bases, and 8 bases lay in between. The CDR3 covers 12 residues. The germline CDR1 and CDR2 sequences are GTSNPN and SVGIG (reference sequence). CDR3 DNA sequence: TGTGCCTGTGGCCGGTTGAACACTGAAGCTTTCTTT. Encoded protein: CACGRLNTEAFF. The full variable domain, completed using reference TRBV30 and TRBJ1-1, is SQTIHQWPATLVQPVGSPLSLECTVEGTSNPNLYWYRQAAGRGLQLLFYSVGIGQISSEVPQNLSASRPQDRQFILSSKKLLLSDSGFYLCACGRLNTEAFFGQGTRLTVV.